This TCR beta chain was observed in a study of naive and memory T cell subsets. An equimolar mix of two oligonucleotides served as the beta constant-region primer for TRBC1 and TRBC2. TCRdb re-derived calls from the UMI-ligation and nested PCR reads in MiXCR, one entry per CDR3 protein. Of over 75,000 distinct CDR3 sequences in the sample, less than 15% were seen once. Sequential positive selection took CD4 T cells first, then CD8 T cells. Cells stained for CD3, CD4, CD8, CD45RA and CD27 were sorted into four subsets. Study results and limitations: Clonotypes here are unpaired alpha or beta chain sequences.

CDR1 and CDR2 from the germline V gene are SQVTM and ANQGSEA. V trimming: 4 bases; J trimming: 4 bases; junction bases outside the gene matches: 6. CDR3 length: 14 residues. This clonotype occurred many times. Antigen unknown. The V and J genes are TRBV29-1 and TRBJ1-5; 8 bases match TRBD1. The sequence was obtained from a human donor in good health. Specimen: central memory CD4+ T cells from blood. CDR3 nucleotides: TGCAGCGTTGGGACAGGGATTACGAATCAGCCCCAGCATTTT. It is translated as CSVGTGITNQPQHF.